The next 30 T cell receptor beta chains were all read from a single sample in a study of monozygotic twins with inflammatory bowel disease. Reanalyzing the 5' RACE reads, TCRdb keeps one entry per CDR3 protein, without DNA. This table lists some 400,000 distinct CDR3 sequences. Sequencing input: blood. These receptors all come from a human donor with ulcerative colitis or Crohn's disease, or a healthy co-twin of an affected twin (not recorded which).

The chain has TRBV11-2 and TRBJ2-5. The length of the CDR3 is 14 residues. Germline V CDR1 and CDR2: SGHAT, FQNNGV. The CDR3 here is CASSLGLLGETQYF. Looking up the rest from reference TRBV11-2 and TRBJ2-5 gives the full variable domain: EAGVAQSPRYKIIEKRQSVAFWCNPISGHATLYWYQQILGQGPKLLIQFQNNGVVDDSQLPKDRFSAERLKGVDSTLKIQPAKLEDSAVYLCASSLGLLGETQYFGPGTRLLVL.

The chain employs TRBV29-1 and TRBJ2-2; no DNA is available, so the TRBD1 call from TCRdb remains unchecked. The germline V gene encodes CDR1 SQVTM and CDR2 ANQGSEA. This CDR3 is 14 amino acids long. The CDR3 sequence is CSVAGQGATGELFF.

The chain joins TRBV5-1 to TRBJ2-2. The CDR3 is made up of 14 amino acids. The germline V gene encodes CDR1 SGHRS and CDR2 YFSETQ. The CDR3 reads CASTLLANTGELFF.

CDR3: CASSLAGTANTIYF. The rearrangement links TRBV7-9 to TRBJ1-3; TCRdb names TRBD1, which stays unverified in the absence of DNA. Germline lookup yields CDR1 SEHNR and CDR2 FQNEAQ (reference sequence). The CDR3 spans 14 residues. The complete variable domain, with remaining parts taken from reference TRBV7-9 and TRBJ1-3, reads DTGVSQNPRHKITKRGQNVTFRCDPISEHNRLYWYRQTLGQGPEFLTYFQNEAQLEKSRLLSDRFSAERPKGSFSTLEIQRTEQGDSAMYLCASSLAGTANTIYFGEGSWLTVV.

The chain joins TRBV7-3 to TRBJ2-1; no DNA is available, so the TRBD1 call from TCRdb remains unchecked. The CDR3 totals 20 residues. Germline lookup yields CDR1 SGHTA and CDR2 FQGTGA. CDR3 sequence: CASSLGPRDRDLSTYNEQFF.

The gene calls are TRBV7-2 and TRBJ1-5; checking the TCRdb D call of TRBD1 is not possible without DNA. Per the germline V gene, CDR1 is SGHTA and CDR2 is FQGNSA. This CDR3 has 12 amino acids. The CDR3 is CASSPPAGTQHF.

This sequence joins TRBV20-1 and TRBJ2-1. This CDR3 comprises 14 residues. Germline V gene data show CDR1 as DFQATT and CDR2 as SNEGSKA (reference sequence). This CDR3 is CSAYRLEAYNEQFF.

This chain connects TRBV29-1 to TRBJ1-2. Germline CDR1 is SQVTM and CDR2 is ANQGSEA. The CDR3 loop spans 12 amino acids. The CDR3 here is CSVGGLVEGYTF. The variable domain in full, completed from reference TRBV29-1 and TRBJ1-2, reads SAVISQKPSRDICQRGTSLTIQCQVDSQVTMMFWYRQQPGQSLTLIATANQGSEATYESGFVIDKFPISRPNLTFSTLTVSNMSPEDSSIYLCSVGGLVEGYTFGSGTRLTVV.

The chain joins TRBV10-3 to TRBJ1-1; lacking DNA, the TRBD1 call made by TCRdb goes unchecked. The CDR3 is 13 residues long. Germline CDR1 ENHRY, CDR2 SYGVKD. The CDR3 sequence is CAIRDRGFAEAFF.

This rearrangement joins TRBV20-1 to TRBJ1-3. The germline CDR1 and CDR2 sequences are DFQATT and SNEGSKA (reference sequence). CDR3 size: 17 residues. The CDR3 protein is CSASLSGRATSGNTIYF.

The rearrangement joins TRBV5-1 to TRBJ1-4. CDR3 length: 13 amino acids. Germline V gene sequence: CDR1 SGHRS, CDR2 YFSETQ. The CDR3 region is CASSLDSFGKLFF.

The chain uses TRBV3-1 and TRBJ2-7; TCRdb returns TRBD1, unconfirmable since there is no DNA. This CDR3 region has 15 residues. From germline, CDR1 is LGHDT and CDR2 YNNKEL (reference sequence). The CDR3 loop reads CASSPWDAGPYEQYF.

The rearrangement links TRBV10-3 to TRBJ2-3. CDR3 length equals 16 residues. CDR1 ENHRY and CDR2 SYGVKD come from the germline V gene. The CDR3 is CAISESPREGTDTQYF.

V is TRBV6-5 and J is TRBJ2-7; absent DNA, TCRdb's TRBD2 call cannot be checked. The CDR3 totals 13 residues. Germline V gives CDR1 MNHEY, CDR2 SVGAGI. The CDR3 loop reads CASSYSREVEQYF.

The V call is TRBV28, the J call TRBJ2-1; TCRdb gives TRBD1 as the D gene, but with no DNA this cannot be confirmed. The CDR3 has 16 residues. Germline V gene sequence: CDR1 MDHEN, CDR2 SYDVKM. This CDR3 reads CASTSGTGISYNEQFF. Together with reference TRBV28 and TRBJ2-1, the CDR3 gives the full variable domain: DVKVTQSSRYLVKRTGEKVFLECVQDMDHENMFWYRQDPGLGLRLIYFSYDVKMKEKGDIPEGYSVSREKKERFSLILESASTNQTSMYLCASTSGTGISYNEQFFGPGTRLTVL.

The V and J genes are TRBV10-3 and TRBJ1-3; the D call of TRBD1 rests on TCRdb alone, since no DNA is present to check it. Germline V gene data show CDR1 as ENHRY and CDR2 as SYGVKD. The CDR3 totals 15 residues. CDR3 protein: CAISDRDRGGNTIYF.

The genes are TRBV29-1 and TRBJ2-2; TCRdb's assignment of TRBD1 cannot be checked, as there is no DNA. Germline V gene lookup returns CDR1 SQVTM and CDR2 ANQGSEA. The CDR3 sequence is 14 residues long. CDR3 sequence reads: CSVPGPWNTGELFF.

The chain links TRBV7-3 to TRBJ2-1; the TCRdb D gene call, TRBD2, has no DNA to confirm it. This CDR3 region has 15 residues. CDR1 is SGHTA, CDR2 FQGTGA, per germline. The CDR3 here is CASSPRSGGANEQFF.

The V call is TRBV6-1, the J call TRBJ2-7; TCRdb lists TRBD1, though no DNA is available to test this call. Per the germline V gene, CDR1 is MNHNS and CDR2 is SASEGT. The CDR3 is made up of 14 amino acids. CDR3 sequence reads: CATRRTAFSYEQYF.

This chain connects TRBV7-9 to TRBJ2-4. Germline CDR1 is SEHNR and CDR2 is FQNEAQ (reference sequence). The CDR3 is 14 residues long. The chain's CDR3 is CASSASGAKNIQYF.

The rearrangement joins TRBV19 to TRBJ2-7; TCRdb gives TRBD2 as the D gene, but with no DNA this cannot be confirmed. This CDR3 is built from 12 residues. Germline values: CDR1 LNHDA, CDR2 SQIVND (reference sequence). The CDR3: CASSKSGYEQYF.

CDR3 sequence: CASSPRLLALNEQFF. This rearrangement joins TRBV7-2 to TRBJ2-1; the D gene TCRdb calls, TRBD2, cannot be checked with no DNA. The CDR3 consists of 15 residues. The germline CDR1 and CDR2 sequences are SGHTA and FQGNSA. Variable domain in full (rest from reference TRBV7-2 and TRBJ2-1): GAGVSQSPSNKVTEKGKDVELRCDPISGHTALYWYRQSLGQGLEFLIYFQGNSAPDKSGLPSDRFSAERTGGSVSTLTIQRTQQEDSAVYLCASSPRLLALNEQFFGPGTRLTVL.

V and J are TRBV12-3 or TRBV12-4 and TRBJ1-1; TCRdb's D call, TRBD1, is unchecked because there is no DNA. This CDR3 is 15 amino acids long. The CDR3 protein is CASRDVREMNTEAFF.

The V call is TRBV30, the J call TRBJ1-2; TCRdb indicates TRBD1, and absent DNA this call remains unverified. This CDR3 spans 16 amino acids. Germline-derived CDR1 and CDR2 are GTSNPN and SVGIG (reference sequence). CDR3 loop: CAWATQGATTNYGYTF.

The genes are TRBV30 and TRBJ2-1; TCRdb returns TRBD1, unconfirmable since there is no DNA. The V gene's germline CDR1 is GTSNPN and CDR2 SVGIG (reference sequence). This CDR3 is 13 amino acids long. The CDR3 loop is CAWSPDRYNEQFF.

V is TRBV2 and J is TRBJ1-1. CDR1 and CDR2 (germline): SNHLY, FYNNEI. The CDR3 has 14 amino acids. This CDR3 is CASGSAELNTEAFF.

The chain uses TRBV7-3 and TRBJ2-3; TCRdb selects TRBD2, and the lack of DNA leaves this call unchecked. The CDR3 has 15 amino acids. The germline V gene has CDR1 SGHTA and CDR2 FQGTGA. The CDR3 protein is CASSHGLAGGDTQYF.

The chain has TRBV29-1 and TRBJ2-1. The CDR3 has 15 amino acids. In germline, CDR1 is SQVTM, CDR2 ANQGSEA. The chain's CDR3 is CSVPGMEYSYNEQFF.

The gene calls are TRBV9 and TRBJ1-3. Germline CDR1 reads SGDLS; CDR2 reads YYNGEE. The CDR3 extends over 16 amino acids. The CDR3 here is CASSGGRTYSGNTIYF. Variable domain in full (rest from reference TRBV9 and TRBJ1-3): DSGVTQTPKHLITATGQRVTLRCSPRSGDLSVYWYQQSLDQGLQFLIQYYNGEERAKGNILERFSAQQFPDLHSELNLSSLELGDSALYFCASSGGRTYSGNTIYFGEGSWLTVV.

This chain joins TRBV5-1 and TRBJ2-5; TCRdb returns TRBD2, unconfirmable since there is no DNA. CDR3 size: 16 residues. Germline CDR1 reads SGHRS; CDR2 reads YFSETQ. The CDR3: CASSPYRDPGGETQYF.